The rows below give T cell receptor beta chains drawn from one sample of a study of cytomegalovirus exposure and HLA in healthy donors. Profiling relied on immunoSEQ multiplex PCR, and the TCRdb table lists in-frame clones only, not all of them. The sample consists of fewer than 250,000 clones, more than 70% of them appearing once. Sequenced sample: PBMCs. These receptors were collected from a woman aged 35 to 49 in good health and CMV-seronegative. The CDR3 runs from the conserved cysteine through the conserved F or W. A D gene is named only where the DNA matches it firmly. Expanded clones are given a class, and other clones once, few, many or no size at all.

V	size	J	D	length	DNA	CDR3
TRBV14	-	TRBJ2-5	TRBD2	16	TGTGCCAGCAGCCAAGCTAGCGGGAGGGCCCGGGAGACCCAGTACTTC	CASSQASGRARETQYF
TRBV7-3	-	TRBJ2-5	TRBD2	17	TGTGCCAGCAGCCCGACTGGTAGCGGGAGGGCGCGAGAGACCCAGTACTTC	CASSPTGSGRARETQYF
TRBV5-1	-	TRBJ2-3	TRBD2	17	TGCGCCAGCAGCCTCGCCGTTTTGACTAGCGGTACAGATACGCAGTATTTT	CASSLAVLTSGTDTQYF
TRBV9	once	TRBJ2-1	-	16	TGTGCCAGCAGCTTCTGGAGGGCTAGCAGAGACAATGAGCAGTTCTTC	CASSFWRASRDNEQFF
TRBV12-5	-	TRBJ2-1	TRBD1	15	TGTGCTAGTGGAGGAACGGGACAGGGTTACAATGAGCAGTTCTTC	CASGGTGQGYNEQFF
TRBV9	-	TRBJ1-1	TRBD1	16	TGTGCCAGCAGCCCCGGGACAGGGCTTTCTGTCACTGAAGCTTTCTTT	CASSPGTGLSVTEAFF
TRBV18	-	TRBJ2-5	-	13	TGTGCCAGCTCGCCGACTCCTCAAGAGACCCAGTACTTC	CASSPTPQETQYF
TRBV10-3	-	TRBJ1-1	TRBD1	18	TGTGCCATCAGCCAACCTTTAGGGATGAGGGGGCCGAACACTGAAGCTTTCTTT	CAISQPLGMRGPNTEAFF
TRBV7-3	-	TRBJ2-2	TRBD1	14	TGTGCCAGCAGCCGTAGACAGGGCTCCGGGGAGCTGTTTTTT	CASSRRQGSGELFF
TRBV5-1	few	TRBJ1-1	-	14	TGCGCCAGCACGACACTTACAGGGAACACTGAAGCTTTCTTT	CASTTLTGNTEAFF
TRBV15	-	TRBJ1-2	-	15	TGTGCCACCAGCGGCGGGACTCAGTCTAACTATGGCTACACCTTC	CATSGGTQSNYGYTF
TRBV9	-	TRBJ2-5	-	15	TGTGCCAGCAGCGTAGTTGGGACAAACCAAGAGACCCAGTACTTC	CASSVVGTNQETQYF
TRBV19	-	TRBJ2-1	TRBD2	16	TGTGCCAGTAGTGTTAGCGGGGGCAGCTCCTACAATGAGCAGTTCTTC	CASSVSGGSSYNEQFF
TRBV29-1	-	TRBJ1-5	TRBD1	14	TGCAGCGTTGATGGGGGACAGGGGAATCAGCCCCAGCATTTT	CSVDGGQGNQPQHF
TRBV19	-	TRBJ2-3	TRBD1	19	TGTGCCAGTACACCGGTGAGGGGACAGGGGCCTTCGAGCACAGATACGCAGTATTTT	CASTPVRGQGPSSTDTQYF
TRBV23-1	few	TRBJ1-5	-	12	TGCGCCCGGGGGGAAAGCAATCAGCCCCAGCATTTT	CARGESNQPQHF
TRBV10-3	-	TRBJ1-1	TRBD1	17	TGTGCCATCAGTGAGTCGTGGGACAGCGAACTCGTCACTGAAGCTTTCTTT	CAISESWDSELVTEAFF
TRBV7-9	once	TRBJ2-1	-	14	TGTGCCAGCAGCTTACCTCCGAGGGGGAGTGAGCAGTTCTTC	CASSLPPRGSEQFF
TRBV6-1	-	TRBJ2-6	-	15	TGTGCCAGCAGACCACAGGGTGCCGGGGCCAACGTCCTGACTTTC	CASRPQGAGANVLTF
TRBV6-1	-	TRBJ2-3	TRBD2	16	TGTGCCAGCAGTGAAGATACGGGAGGGGCCACAGATACGCAGTATTTT	CASSEDTGGATDTQYF
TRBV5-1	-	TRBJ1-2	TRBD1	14	TGCGCCAGCAGCCCCTCTCAGGGGGGCTATGGCTACACCTTC	CASSPSQGGYGYTF
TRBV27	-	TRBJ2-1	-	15	TGTGCCAGCCGTGGTATTCCGGAGAGCTACAATGAGCAGTTCTTC	CASRGIPESYNEQFF
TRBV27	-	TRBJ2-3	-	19	TGTGCCAGCAGTCGCCTCGGGACAGCGCGCGGAGGGGTGACAGATACGCAGTATTTT	CASSRLGTARGGVTDTQYF
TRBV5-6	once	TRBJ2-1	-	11	TGTGCCAGCAGCTTGTCCCAGGGGCAGTTCTTC	CASSLSQGQFF
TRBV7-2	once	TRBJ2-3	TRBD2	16	TGTGCCAGCAGCTTAGGAGCGGGAGCCGGCACAGATACGCAGTATTTT	CASSLGAGAGTDTQYF
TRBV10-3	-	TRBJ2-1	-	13	TGTGCCATCAGAAGGACAGAGGAGGTTGAGCAGTTCTTC	CAIRRTEEVEQFF
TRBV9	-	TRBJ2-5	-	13	TGTGCCAGCAGCTCCATCGAGGGAGAGACCCAGTACTTC	CASSSIEGETQYF
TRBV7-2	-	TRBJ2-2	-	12	TGTGCCAGCAGCCGGGGGATAGGGGAGCTGTTTTTT	CASSRGIGELFF
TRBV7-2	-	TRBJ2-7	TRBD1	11	TGTGCCAGCAGCTTGGACAGGGGGTTGTACTTC	CASSLDRGLYF
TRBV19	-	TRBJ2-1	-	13	TGTGCCAGTAGTATAGCGCCAGGGGATGAGCAGTTCTTC	CASSIAPGDEQFF
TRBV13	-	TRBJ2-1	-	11	TGTGCCAGCAGCTTCGGGGATGAGCAGTTCTTC	CASSFGDEQFF